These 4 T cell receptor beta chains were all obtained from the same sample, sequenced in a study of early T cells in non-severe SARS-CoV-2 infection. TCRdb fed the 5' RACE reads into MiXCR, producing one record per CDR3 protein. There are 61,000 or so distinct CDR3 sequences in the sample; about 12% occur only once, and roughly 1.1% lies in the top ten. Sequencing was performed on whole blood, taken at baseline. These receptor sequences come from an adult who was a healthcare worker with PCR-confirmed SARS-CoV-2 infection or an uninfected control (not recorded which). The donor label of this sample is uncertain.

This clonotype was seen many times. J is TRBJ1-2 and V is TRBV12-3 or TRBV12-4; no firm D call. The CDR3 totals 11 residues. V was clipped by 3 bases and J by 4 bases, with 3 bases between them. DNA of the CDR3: TGTGCCAGCAGTTTCACCTATGGCTACACCTTC. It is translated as CASSFTYGYTF.

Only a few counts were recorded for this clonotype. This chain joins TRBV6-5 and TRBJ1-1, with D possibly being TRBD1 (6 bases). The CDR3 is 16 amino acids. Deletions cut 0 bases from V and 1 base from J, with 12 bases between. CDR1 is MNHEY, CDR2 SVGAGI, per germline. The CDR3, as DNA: TGTGCCAGCAGTTACTCGAGGGGGAATAAGAACACTGAAGCTTTCTTT. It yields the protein CASSYSRGNKNTEAFF.

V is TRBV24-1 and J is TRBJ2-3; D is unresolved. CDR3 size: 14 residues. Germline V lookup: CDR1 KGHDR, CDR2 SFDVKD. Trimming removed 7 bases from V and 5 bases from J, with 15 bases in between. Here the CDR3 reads CATSGPFAVDTQYF. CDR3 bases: TGTGCCACCAGCGGACCCTTTGCAGTAGATACGCAGTATTTT.

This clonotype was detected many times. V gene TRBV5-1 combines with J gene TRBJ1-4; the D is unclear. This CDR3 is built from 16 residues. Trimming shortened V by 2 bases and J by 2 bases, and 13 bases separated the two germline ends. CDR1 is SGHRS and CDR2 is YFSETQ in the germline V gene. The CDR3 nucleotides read TGCGCCAGCAGCTTCGGCCCACGGGGTACTAATGAAAAACTGTTTTTT. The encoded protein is CASSFGPRGTNEKLFF.